This TCR beta chain was captured by sequencing in a study of OX40 agonist ivuxolimab in advanced cancers. Study overall: Melanoma, hepatocellular carcinoma, head and neck or renal cell cancer occurred in dose-escalation patients. Study-wide findings and caveats: CD8+ T cells showed, on average, more clonal expansion than CD4+ cells. Researchers did not determine the expanded peripheral T cells' antigen specificity.

Generated by immunoSEQ multiplex PCR, the TCRdb table keeps only in-frame clones and is missing some. Of roughly 80,000 clones listed, 90% to 95% are singletons. The CDR3 length is 15 residues. CDR1 is SNHLY and CDR2 is FYNNEI in the germline V gene. V was cut by 6 bases and J by 0 bases, with 12 bases left in between. In regard to this clone: What it binds is unknown.

The clonotype originates from an adult with an advanced solid tumor such as melanoma, head and neck, liver or kidney cancer. The chain has TRBV2 and TRBJ2-1; D may be TRBD2 (6 bases). Sequencing was performed on CD4+ or CD8+ T cells sorted from blood, taken in a trial of the OX40 agonist ivuxolimab. The CDR3 DNA sequence: TGTGCCAGCAGAGTAGCGGAAAGCTCCTACAATGAGCAGTTCTTC. Residues: CASRVAESSYNEQFF.